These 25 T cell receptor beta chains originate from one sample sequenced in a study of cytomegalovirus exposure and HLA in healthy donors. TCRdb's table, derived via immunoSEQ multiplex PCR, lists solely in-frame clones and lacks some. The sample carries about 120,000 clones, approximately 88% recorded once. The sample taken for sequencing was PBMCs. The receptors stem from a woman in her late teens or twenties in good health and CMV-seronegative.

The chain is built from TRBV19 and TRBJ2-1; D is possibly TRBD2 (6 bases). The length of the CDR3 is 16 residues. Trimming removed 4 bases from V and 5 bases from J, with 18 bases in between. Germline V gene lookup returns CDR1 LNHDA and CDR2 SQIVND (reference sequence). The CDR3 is CASSTSGLTPNNEQFF. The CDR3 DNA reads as TGTGCCAGTAGTACTTCGGGACTGACGCCAAACAATGAGCAGTTCTTC.

The CDR3 is CASGLIHGNEQYF. The CDR3 DNA follows: TGTGCTAGTGGTTTGATTCACGGGAACGAGCAGTACTTC. The chain employs TRBV12-5 and TRBJ2-7, with D possibly TRBD2 on 5 matching bases. The germline CDR1 and CDR2 sequences are LGHNT and FRNRAP. Trimming left V 2 bases short and J 5 bases short, with 10 bases between. The CDR3 runs to 13 residues.

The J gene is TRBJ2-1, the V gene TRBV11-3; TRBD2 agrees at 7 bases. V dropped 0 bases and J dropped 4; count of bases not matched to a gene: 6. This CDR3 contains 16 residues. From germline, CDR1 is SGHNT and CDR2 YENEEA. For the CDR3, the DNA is TGTGCCAGCAGCTTAGAAGGCGGGAGTATTTACAATGAGCAGTTCTTC. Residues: CASSLEGGSIYNEQFF.

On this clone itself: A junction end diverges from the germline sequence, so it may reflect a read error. The CDR3 spells CARSGDRVFAEAFF. In DNA form, the CDR3 reads TGTGCCAGGAGTGGGGACAGGGTGTTCGCTGAAGCTTTCTTT. The chain is built from TRBV2 and TRBJ1-1; 9 bases agree with TRBD1. Germline CDR1 reads SNHLY; CDR2 reads FYNNEI. The CDR3 is 14 amino acids. Looking up the rest from reference TRBV2 and TRBJ1-1 gives the full variable domain: EPEVTQTPSHQVTQMGQEVILRCVPISNHLYFYWYRQILGQKVEFLVSFYNNEISEKSEIFDDQFSVERPDGSNFTLKIRSTKLEDSAMYFCARSGDRVFAEAFFGQGTRLTVV.

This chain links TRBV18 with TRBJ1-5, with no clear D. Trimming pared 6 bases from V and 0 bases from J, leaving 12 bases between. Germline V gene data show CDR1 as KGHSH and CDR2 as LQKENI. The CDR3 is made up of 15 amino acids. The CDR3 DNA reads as TGTGCCAGCTCCCCCGGAGATCCTAGCAATCAGCCCCAGCATTTT. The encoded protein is CASSPGDPSNQPQHF. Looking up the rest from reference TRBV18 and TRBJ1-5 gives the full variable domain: NAGVMQNPRHLVRRRGQEARLRCSPMKGHSHVYWYRQLPEEGLKFMVYLQKENIIDESGMPKERFSAEFPKEGPSILRIQQVVRGDSAAYFCASSPGDPSNQPQHFGDGTRLSIL.

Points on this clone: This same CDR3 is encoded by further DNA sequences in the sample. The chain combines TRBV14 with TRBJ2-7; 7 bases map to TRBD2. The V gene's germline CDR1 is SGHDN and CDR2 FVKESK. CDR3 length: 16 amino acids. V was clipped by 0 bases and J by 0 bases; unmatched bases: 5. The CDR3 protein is CASSQDTSALSYEQYF. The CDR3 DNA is TGTGCCAGCAGCCAAGATACTAGCGCCCTCTCCTACGAGCAGTACTTC.

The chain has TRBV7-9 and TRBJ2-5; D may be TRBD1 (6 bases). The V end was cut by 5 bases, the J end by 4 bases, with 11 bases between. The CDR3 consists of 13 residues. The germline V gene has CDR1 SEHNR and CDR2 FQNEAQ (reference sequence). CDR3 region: CASSGRGGETQYF. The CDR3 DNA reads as TGTGCCAGCAGCGGCAGGGGTGGAGAGACCCAGTACTTC.

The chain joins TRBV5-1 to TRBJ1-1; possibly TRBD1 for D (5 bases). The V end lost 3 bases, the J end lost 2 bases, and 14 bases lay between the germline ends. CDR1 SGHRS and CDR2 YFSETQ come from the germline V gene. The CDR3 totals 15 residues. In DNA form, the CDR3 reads TGCGCCAGCAGCTCCGACTTGACAGCTAACACTGAAGCTTTCTTT. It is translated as CASSSDLTANTEAFF.

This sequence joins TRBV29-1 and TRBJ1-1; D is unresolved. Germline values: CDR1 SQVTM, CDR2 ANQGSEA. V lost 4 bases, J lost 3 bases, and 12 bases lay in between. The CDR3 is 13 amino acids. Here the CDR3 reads CSVVVGDYTEAFF. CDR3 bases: TGCAGCGTTGTTGTGGGAGACTACACTGAAGCTTTCTTT.

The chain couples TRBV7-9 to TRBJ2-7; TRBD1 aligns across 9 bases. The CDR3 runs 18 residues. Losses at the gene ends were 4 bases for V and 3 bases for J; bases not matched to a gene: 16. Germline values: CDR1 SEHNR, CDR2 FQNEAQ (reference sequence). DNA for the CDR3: TGTGCCAGCAGCTCCCCTAGTAACTACAGGGGGCCACTCTACGAGCAGTACTTC. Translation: CASSSPSNYRGPLYEQYF.

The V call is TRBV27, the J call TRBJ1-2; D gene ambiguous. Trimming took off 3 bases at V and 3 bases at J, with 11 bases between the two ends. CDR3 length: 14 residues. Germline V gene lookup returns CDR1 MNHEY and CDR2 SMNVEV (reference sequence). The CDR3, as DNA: TGTGCCAGCAGTTTGAGTCCAGGCGACTATGGCTACACCTTC. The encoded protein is CASSLSPGDYGYTF.

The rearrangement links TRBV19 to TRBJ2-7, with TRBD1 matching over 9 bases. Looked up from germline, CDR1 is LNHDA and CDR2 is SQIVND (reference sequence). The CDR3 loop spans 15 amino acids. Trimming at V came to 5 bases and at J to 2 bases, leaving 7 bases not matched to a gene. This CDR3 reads CASSQQGARTYEQYF. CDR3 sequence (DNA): TGTGCCAGTAGTCAACAGGGGGCGCGGACCTACGAGCAGTACTTC. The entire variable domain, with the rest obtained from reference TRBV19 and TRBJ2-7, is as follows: DGGITQSPKYLFRKEGQNVTLSCEQNLNHDAMYWYRQDPGQGLRLIYYSQIVNDFQKGDIAEGYSVSREKKESFPLTVTSAQKNPTAFYLCASSQQGARTYEQYFGPGTRLTVT.

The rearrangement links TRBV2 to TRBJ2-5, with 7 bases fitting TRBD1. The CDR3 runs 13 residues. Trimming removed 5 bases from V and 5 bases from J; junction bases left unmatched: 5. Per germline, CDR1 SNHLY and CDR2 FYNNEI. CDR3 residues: CASSSSRGETQYF. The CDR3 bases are TGTGCCAGCAGTTCTAGCAGGGGGGAGACCCAGTACTTC.

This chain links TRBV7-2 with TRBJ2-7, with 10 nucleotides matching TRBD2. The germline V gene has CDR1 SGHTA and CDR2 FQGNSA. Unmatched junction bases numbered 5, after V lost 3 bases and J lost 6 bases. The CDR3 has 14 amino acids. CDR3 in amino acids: CASSFSSGGLEQYF. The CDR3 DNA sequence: TGTGCCAGCAGCTTCTCTAGCGGGGGCCTCGAGCAGTACTTC.

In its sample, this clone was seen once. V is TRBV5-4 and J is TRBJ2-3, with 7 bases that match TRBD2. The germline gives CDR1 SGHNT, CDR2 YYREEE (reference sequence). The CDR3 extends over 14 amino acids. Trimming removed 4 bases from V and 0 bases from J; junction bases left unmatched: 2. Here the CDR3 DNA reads TGTGCCAGCAGCCCGACTAGCAGCACAGATACGCAGTATTTT. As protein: CASSPTSSTDTQYF.

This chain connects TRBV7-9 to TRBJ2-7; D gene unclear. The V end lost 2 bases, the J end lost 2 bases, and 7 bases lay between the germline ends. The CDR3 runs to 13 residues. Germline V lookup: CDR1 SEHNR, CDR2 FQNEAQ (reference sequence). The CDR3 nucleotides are TGTGCCAGCAGCTTAACTCTGCCCTACGAGCAGTACTTC. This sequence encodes CASSLTLPYEQYF.

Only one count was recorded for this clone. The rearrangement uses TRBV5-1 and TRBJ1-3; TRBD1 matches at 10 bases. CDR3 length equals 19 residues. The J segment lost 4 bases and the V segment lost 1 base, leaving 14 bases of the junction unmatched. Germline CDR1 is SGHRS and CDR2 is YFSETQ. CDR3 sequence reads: CASSLFGTGVYSSGNTIYF. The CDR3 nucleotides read TGCGCCAGCAGCTTGTTTGGGACAGGGGTTTACTCTTCCGGAAACACCATATATTTT.

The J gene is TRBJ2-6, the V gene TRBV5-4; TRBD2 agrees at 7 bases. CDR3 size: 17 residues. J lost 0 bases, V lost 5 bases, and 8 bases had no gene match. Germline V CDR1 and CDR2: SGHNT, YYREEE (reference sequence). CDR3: CASRGGTQSSGANVLTF. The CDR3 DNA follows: TGTGCCAGCAGGGGAGGGACTCAGAGCTCTGGGGCCAACGTCCTGACTTTC.

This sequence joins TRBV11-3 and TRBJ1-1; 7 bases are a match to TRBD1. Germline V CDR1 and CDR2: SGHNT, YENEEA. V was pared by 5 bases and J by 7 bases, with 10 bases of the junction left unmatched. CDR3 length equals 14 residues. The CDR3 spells CASSLGQASFEAFF. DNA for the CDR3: TGTGCCAGCAGCCTCGGACAGGCGTCGTTTGAAGCTTTCTTT.

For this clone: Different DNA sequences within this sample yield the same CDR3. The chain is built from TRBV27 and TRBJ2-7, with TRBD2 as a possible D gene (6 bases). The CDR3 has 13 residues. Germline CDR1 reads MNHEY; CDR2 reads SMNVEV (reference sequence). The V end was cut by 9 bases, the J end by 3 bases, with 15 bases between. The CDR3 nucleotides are TGTGCCAGTAATGGCCGGGAGAGCTACGAGCAGTACTTC. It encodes CASNGRESYEQYF.

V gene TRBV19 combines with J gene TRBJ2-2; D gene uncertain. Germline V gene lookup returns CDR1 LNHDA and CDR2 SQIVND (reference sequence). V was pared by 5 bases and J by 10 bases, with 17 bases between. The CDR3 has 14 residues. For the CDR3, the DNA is TGTGCCAGTAGTCCCCACAGCACTCGGTCGGAGCTGTTTTTT. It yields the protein CASSPHSTRSELFF.

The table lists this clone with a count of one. In DNA form, the CDR3 reads TGTGCCAGCAGTGGACAGGCCCAGCGGGACTACGAGCAGTACTTC. Its translation is CASSGQAQRDYEQYF. V gene TRBV2 combines with J gene TRBJ2-7; D might be TRBD2 (7 bases). Germline lookup yields CDR1 SNHLY and CDR2 FYNNEI. The CDR3 runs 15 residues. V lost 4 bases and J lost 3, with 16 bases in between.

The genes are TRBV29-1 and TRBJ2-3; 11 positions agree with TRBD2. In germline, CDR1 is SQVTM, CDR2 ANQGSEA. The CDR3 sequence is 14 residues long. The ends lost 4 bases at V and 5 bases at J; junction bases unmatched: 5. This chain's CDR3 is CSVVSGRAGDTQYF. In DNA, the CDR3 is TGCAGCGTTGTTAGCGGGAGGGCCGGAGATACGCAGTATTTT.

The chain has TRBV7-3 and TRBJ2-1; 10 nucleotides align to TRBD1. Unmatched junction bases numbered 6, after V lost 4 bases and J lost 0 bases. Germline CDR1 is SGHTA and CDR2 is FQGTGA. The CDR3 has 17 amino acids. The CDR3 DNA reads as TGTGCCAGCAGCTCCACTCGGACAGGGGGCTCCTACAATGAGCAGTTCTTC. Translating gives CASSSTRTGGSYNEQFF.

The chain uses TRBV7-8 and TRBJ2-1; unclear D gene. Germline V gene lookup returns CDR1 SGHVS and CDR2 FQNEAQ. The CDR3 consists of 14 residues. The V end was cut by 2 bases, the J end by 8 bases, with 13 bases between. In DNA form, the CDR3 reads TGTGCCAGCAGCTTATTAGTAGCCCGGGATGAGCAGTTCTTC. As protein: CASSLLVARDEQFF.